This paragraph reports one T cell receptor beta chain. Its matching antigen is unknown. The V gene end was trimmed by 5 bases and the J gene end by 1 base; junction bases not matched to a gene: 6. CDR3 length: 15 residues. CDR1 is SEHNR, CDR2 FQNEAQ, per germline (reference sequence). This entry comes from a study of CD8+ T cells in alopecia areata. Whole-study context: Those patients who were treated received oral tofacitinib, which was given at 5 to 10 mg twice daily for moderate-to-severe alopecia areata.

Study observations and caveats: Because of a solitary nonresponder, the connection of baseline CD8+ expansion to response stays uncertain.

The authors extracted RNA and reverse transcribed it into cDNA as the sequencing template. The repertoire was sequenced with immunoSEQ multiplex PCR; TCRdb's copy has only in-frame clones and lacks some. The sample consists of roughly 200,000 clones, 58% of them appearing once. Treatment described: oral pan-JAK inhibitor, 5-10 mg twice daily. Lesional scalp punch biopsies and peripheral blood were collected from alopecia areata patients. This clonotype originated in a human donor with alopecia areata. V and J are TRBV7-9 and TRBJ2-3; 7 bases match TRBD1. The source was CD8+ T cells sorted from blood, collected at week 24, from a patient treated with tofacitinib. CDR3 in amino acids: CASSRRDSRTDTQYF. CDR3 nucleotides: TGTGCCAGCAGCCGACGGGACAGCCGCACAGATACGCAGTATTTT. Using reference TRBV7-9 and TRBJ2-3 for the parts outside the CDR3, the full variable domain is DTGVSQNPRHKITKRGQNVTFRCDPISEHNRLYWYRQTLGQGPEFLTYFQNEAQLEKSRLLSDRFSAERPKGSFSTLEIQRTEQGDSAMYLCASSRRDSRTDTQYFGPGTRLTVL.